This TCR beta chain was sequenced for a study of blood T cell repertoires in COVID-19 (dated by TCRdb to 2018 to 2020). A note on the overall study: Samples from collaborators originated in the United States, Italy and Spain and spanned both the acute and convalescent phases of COVID-19. The material from the prospective study consisted of cDNA or gDNA derived from T cells, B-cell-depleted T cells, or PBMCs. Deeply sampled blood TCRbeta repertoires from subjects exposed to, actively infected with, or recovered from COVID-19 were included in the dataset. A freely available public database, intended as a resource for researchers studying the immune response to SARS-CoV-2, is where the repertoires were released. The samples were drawn from the first 160 participants of the ongoing ImmuneRACE study and from 950 to 1,500 subjects provided by 6 global collaborators. The sample metadata nearly always contained a de-identified subject ID, COVID-19 status, age in years and sex. Where available, HLA class I and class II types were obtained from metadata supplied by the sample provider rather than from assay-based typing. Broader findings and caveats from the paper: How much clinical and demographic metadata was included differed by source and by participant, and the metadata was provided uncurated.

TCRbeta CDR3 regions were amplified from genomic DNA by means of the immunoSEQ Assay, a bias-controlled multiplex PCR. The study's processing was this. The number of nucleated cells in each sample was estimated from the amplification of reference gene primers within the assay. Sequence reads were collapsed and filtered to measure the absolute abundance of every unique TCRbeta CDR3 rearrangement. For each sample, productive Simpson clonality was calculated by taking the square root of Simpson's diversity index across productive rearrangements. Sourced from immuneACCESS, this table was stored by TCRdb with only in-frame sequences that have V and J called. A share of the clones is absent; for the studies checked, an unresolved V gene accounts for under half, and the remainder has no known explanation. Clonal size and the V and J genes are those of that table, whereas D and trimming came from the DNA. The sample table shows fewer than 65,000 clones, and 85% to 90% are seen once. Of the sample, roughly 18% is held by the ten largest clones.

In Seattle, one collaborating source enrolled patients while the infection was active and tracked those patients longitudinally over the course of disease. The collaborating institutions used their own protocols to collect whole blood in K2EDTA tubes. For TCRbeta analysis, collaborators shipped samples in one of three forms: frozen whole blood, isolated PBMCs, or DNA extracted from either of those sample types. About this clone itself: There is no known antigen for this receptor. It has no much larger one-base neighbor in the sample; base qualities were not kept.

According to the germline V gene (reference sequence), CDR1 reads LNHDA and CDR2 reads SQIVND. The junction shows trimming of 2 bases on V and 4 bases on J, plus 11 bases between the germline ends. Including the terminal cysteine and phenylalanine, the CDR3 comprises 14 residues. Here the CDR3 DNA is all that survives: 42 bases in frame from base 1. The rearranged segments are TRBV19 and TRBJ1-1; 6 matching bases give a weak D call of TRBD1. The sequence derives from a woman aged 60-75 years with COVID-19, enrolled during active disease. Sequencing was carried out using peripheral blood. The nucleotide sequence is TGTGCCAGTAGTATAAAAACAGGGCCCACTGAAGCTTTCTTT. Its product reads: CASSIKTGPTEAFF.